The present T cell receptor beta chain was sequenced within a study of cytomegalovirus exposure and HLA in healthy donors. On this clone itself: Its specificity is unknown.

The PCR was carried out with 60 Vbeta primers and 13 Jbeta primers. Assay: immunoSEQ multiplex PCR; the TCRdb copy retains only in-frame clones and omits some. The sample lists 130,000 to 150,000 clones, roughly two thirds occurring once. The CDR3 length is 15 residues. With 7 bases clipped from V and 5 bases from J, the junction kept 5 bases outside the gene matches. The germline CDR1 and CDR2 sequences are MNHEY and SVGAGI. Findings of the study overall: The listing of approximately 160 TCR beta chains classed them as cytomegalovirus-associated. Researchers reported from a later analysis that most CMV-associated TCR beta chains appeared HLA-restricted.

Sequencing input: PBMCs. The V gene is TRBV6-5, the J gene TRBJ2-1, with 13 bases aligning to TRBD2. The receptor comes from a human donor in good health. CDR3 DNA: TGTGCCAGCACCCGGACTAGCGGGGGAGACAATGAGCAGTTCTTC. Protein product: CASTRTSGGDNEQFF.